Sequencing of this T cell receptor (beta chain) was carried out in a study of blood T cells in healthy people across ages. About the study: About one barcoded TCR beta cDNA was captured per two T cells.

Trimming shortened V by 6 bases and J by 10 bases, and 10 bases separated the two germline ends. The length of the CDR3 is 11 residues. Germline V lookup: CDR1 MGHDK, CDR2 SYGVNS. Regarding the study as a whole: Diversity estimates drawn from one million T cells were deemed underestimates.

Then a second PCR, running about 6 to 11 cycles, was carried out with a sample-barcoded 5' primer and a J-beta primer mix. TCRdb re-called the 5' RACE reads with MiXCR, one entry per CDR3 protein. The table has 630,000 or so distinct CDR3 sequences, about 30% seen once. All donors came from Russia, were Caucasian and healthy, and spanned ages about 6 to 90. Researchers isolated at least 6.5 million PBMCs per sample. This clonotype was detected many times. The antigen remains unidentified. The sequenced sample was blood. V is TRBV25-1 and J is TRBJ2-1; D call uncertain. This receptor was taken from a woman at least 80 years old in good health. DNA of the CDR3: TGTGCCAGCAGATCAGTCCGGGAGCAGTTCTTC. Its translation: CASRSVREQFF.